Each of the 30 T cell receptor beta chains below was sequenced from the same sample in a study of Graves' ophthalmopathy and Graves' hyperthyroidism. Amplification of the TCR beta CDR3 regions used RNA transcripts (as template). First-round RT-PCR used HTBI primers; second-round multiplex PCR followed. MiXCR was run by TCRdb on the multiplex PCR reads, yielding one entry per CDR3 protein. The data contain over a million distinct CDR3 sequences, about 35% of them singletons. The sequenced sample was peripheral blood or thyroid tissue (not recorded which). The receptors shown here come from an adult man with Graves' hyperthyroidism.

There are many counts of this clonotype. This chain connects TRBV29-1 to TRBJ1-2, with TRBD1 matching over 7 bases. The germline V gene encodes CDR1 SQVTM and CDR2 ANQGSEA. This CDR3 spans 15 amino acids. V gave up 1 base and J gave up 1 base; unmatched junction bases: 6. The CDR3 nucleotides are TGCAGCGTTGAAGCGTCGGGACAGAGTAACTATGGCTACACCTTC. It codes for CSVEASGQSNYGYTF. Drawing the rest from reference TRBV29-1 and TRBJ1-2, the complete variable domain is SAVISQKPSRDICQRGTSLTIQCQVDSQVTMMFWYRQQPGQSLTLIATANQGSEATYESGFVIDKFPISRPNLTFSTLTVSNMSPEDSSIYLCSVEASGQSNYGYTFGSGTRLTVV.

The chain couples TRBV5-1 to TRBJ1-4; perhaps TRBD1 as D (6 bases). The CDR3 contains 18 residues. Germline CDR1 and CDR2: SGHRS and YFSETQ. The V end was cut by 0 bases, the J end by 5 bases, with 20 bases between. CDR3 nucleotide sequence: TGCGCCAGCAGCTTGGAACCTGGCGTTGGACAGAAGAATGAAAAACTGTTTTTT. This translates into CASSLEPGVGQKNEKLFF.

The chain combines TRBV10-3 with TRBJ2-5; 8 nucleotides line up with TRBD1. The CDR3 consists of 14 residues. Germline V gene lookup returns CDR1 ENHRY and CDR2 SYGVKD. V was pared by 6 bases and J by 5 bases, with 8 bases of the junction left unmatched. CDR3 coding DNA: TGTGCCATCAGCCCCGGGACAGGTGGGGAGACCCAGTACTTC. Translating it yields CAISPGTGGETQYF.

The chain combines TRBV12-3 or TRBV12-4 with TRBJ2-7, with 8 positions matching TRBD2. The CDR3 has 11 residues. This chain's CDR3 is CASSLAREGKV. CDR3 DNA: TGTGCCAGCAGTTTAGCCCGGGAGGGAAAGGTG.

This clonotype occurred many times. The CDR3, as DNA: TGTGCCAGCGGGCAGGGCGGAAACACCATATATTTT. This gives the protein CASGQGGNTIYF. The chain recombines TRBV12-3 or TRBV12-4 with TRBJ1-3, with D possibly being TRBD1 (5 bases). This CDR3 region has 12 residues. V was clipped by 8 bases and J by 4 bases, with 9 bases between them.

The gene calls are TRBV20-1 and TRBJ2-5, with 11 nucleotides matching TRBD1. The junction had 5 bases not matched to a gene; V was cut back by 3 bases and J by 2 bases. This CDR3 contains 15 residues. Looked up from germline, CDR1 is DFQATT and CDR2 is SNEGSKA (reference sequence). CDR3 region: CSARDRGHPQETQYF. CDR3 nucleotide sequence: TGCAGTGCTAGGGACAGGGGGCACCCACAAGAGACCCAGTACTTC.

This clonotype was observed at least ten times. V and J are TRBV20-1 and TRBJ1-5; weak D call: TRBD1 (6 bases). The germline CDR1 and CDR2 sequences are DFQATT and SNEGSKA (reference sequence). This CDR3 has 17 amino acids. V lost 0 bases and J 3 bases, leaving 18 bases between the germline ends. CDR3 nucleotides: TGCAGTGCTAGAGACCTCAAGGGGGGGGGCTTCAATCAGCCCCAGCATTTT. This encodes CSARDLKGGGFNQPQHF.

This clonotype was counted many times. The V call is TRBV6-5, the J call TRBJ1-2; no firm D call. In germline, CDR1 is MNHEY, CDR2 SVGAGI. V was clipped by 6 bases and J by 2 bases, with 16 bases between them. The length of the CDR3 is 15 residues. The DNA for the CDR3 is TGTGCCAGCAGCTCCAACCTGGGCCTCAACTATGGCTACACCTTC. Translation gives CASSSNLGLNYGYTF.

The V call is TRBV6-6, the J call TRBJ2-7; the match to TRBD1 covers 7 bases. V gave up 5 bases and J gave up 2 bases; unmatched junction bases: 3. Looked up from germline, CDR1 is MNHNY and CDR2 is SVGAGI (reference sequence). The CDR3 length is 13 residues. The CDR3 loop is CASSTGEPYEQYF. The CDR3 DNA reads as TGTGCCAGCAGTACAGGGGAGCCCTACGAGCAGTACTTC.

J is TRBJ2-5 and V is TRBV7-8; D is possibly TRBD1 or TRBD2 (5 bases each). V gave up 1 base and J gave up 4 bases, with 10 bases separating them. Germline V gene sequence: CDR1 SGHVS, CDR2 FQNEAQ. The CDR3 runs 14 residues. CDR3 DNA sequence: TGTGCCAGCAGCTTAGTGGGGGACCCAGAGACCCAGTACTTC. It translates to CASSLVGDPETQYF. Full variable domain (outside the CDR3, taken from reference TRBV7-8 and TRBJ2-5): GAGVSQSPRYKVAKRGQDVALRCDPISGHVSLFWYQQALGQGPEFLTYFQNEAQLDKSGLPSDRFFAERPEGSVSTLKIQRTQQEDSAVYLCASSLVGDPETQYFGPGTRLLVL.

This clonotype was observed many times. V gene TRBV7-2 combines with J gene TRBJ2-7; weak D call: TRBD2 (5 bases). CDR3 length: 12 amino acids. CDR1 is SGHTA and CDR2 is FQGNSA in the germline V gene. V dropped 3 bases and J dropped 5 bases, with 8 bases sitting between them. For the CDR3, the DNA is TGTGCCAGCAGCTTTGGACTGAACGAGCAGTACTTC. Protein sequence: CASSFGLNEQYF.

This clonotype was observed many times. The chain links TRBV20-1 to TRBJ1-5; D unclear. Germline CDR1 and CDR2: DFQATT and SNEGSKA (reference sequence). This CDR3 is 15 amino acids long. V dropped 0 bases and J dropped 1 base, with 10 bases sitting between them. CDR3 nucleotide sequence: TGCAGTGCTAGAGATCCAGCAACAAGCAATCAGCCCCAGCATTTT. Encoded protein: CSARDPATSNQPQHF.

This clonotype was picked up many times. The rearrangement uses TRBV19 and TRBJ2-7, with 13 bases matching TRBD2. This CDR3 has 15 residues. Germline V CDR1 and CDR2: LNHDA, SQIVND (reference sequence). With V trimmed by 1 base and J by 5 bases, 2 bases remained unmatched. The CDR3 loop reads CASSIGTSGSNEQYF. CDR3 in DNA: TGTGCCAGTAGTATAGGGACTAGCGGGAGCAACGAGCAGTACTTC.

The rearrangement joins TRBV28 to TRBJ1-1; unclear D gene. There are 14 residues in the CDR3. V was cut by 11 bases and J by 0 bases, with 16 bases left in between. The germline V gene has CDR1 MDHEN and CDR2 SYDVKM. The CDR3 is CAGTRSGMNTEAFF. DNA for the CDR3: TGTGCCGGAACCCGCTCGGGGATGAACACTGAAGCTTTCTTT.

The gene calls are TRBV25-1 and TRBJ2-7; 9 bases match TRBD1. CDR1 is MGHDK, CDR2 SYGVNS, per germline. The CDR3 sequence is 14 residues long. The V segment lost 6 bases and the J segment 3 bases; nucleotides outside the gene matches: 6. CDR3 region: CASRVPGQGYEQYF. The CDR3 nucleotides read TGTGCCAGCAGAGTACCGGGACAGGGCTACGAGCAGTACTTC.

This clonotype was seen a few times. The chain carries TRBV7-9 and TRBJ2-7; 8 nucleotides agree with TRBD1. Germline V gene sequence: CDR1 SEHNR, CDR2 FQNEAQ (reference sequence). This CDR3 has 18 residues. The ends lost 4 bases at V and 4 bases at J; junction bases unmatched: 18. CDR3 region: CASSSTGQGAPVGYEQYF. CDR3 in DNA: TGTGCCAGCAGCTCGACCGGACAGGGTGCCCCGGTCGGTTACGAGCAGTACTTC.

Notes on this clonotype: This sequence may be a read error, since a much larger clone differs from it by one base. The V and J genes are TRBV2 and TRBJ2-2, with D uncertain. Looked up from germline, CDR1 is SNHLY and CDR2 is FYNNEI. Deletions cut 6 bases from V and 6 bases from J, with 17 bases between. CDR3 size: 15 residues. As DNA, the CDR3 is TGTGCCAGCAGGGGGATGCGGTCCCGGGCCGGGGAGCTGTTTTTT. Translated: CASRGMRSRAGELFF.

This clonotype was seen only a few times. The CDR3 loop reads CASSPSAGARYEQYF. The CDR3 nucleotides are TGTGCCAGCAGCCCCTCCGCGGGGGCAAGGTACGAGCAGTACTTC. The genes are TRBV7-9 and TRBJ2-7; D perhaps matches TRBD2 (7 bases). The V gene lost 5 bases and the J gene lost 4 bases, with 18 bases spanning the gap. Germline V gives CDR1 SEHNR, CDR2 FQNEAQ (reference sequence). This CDR3 has 15 amino acids.

This clonotype was recorded many times. The chain has TRBV7-9 and TRBJ1-2; D remains unclear. The CDR3 length is 12 residues. CDR1 is SEHNR, CDR2 FQNEAQ, per germline (reference sequence). Between the trimmed V and J ends, which lost 5 bases and 8 bases, there was a span of 12 bases. The CDR3 nucleotides read TGTGCCAGCAGCGTGGACCAGTACGGCTACACCTTC. It is translated as CASSVDQYGYTF.

The rearrangement joins TRBV2 to TRBJ2-1; TRBD2 aligns across 13 bases. The V segment lost 2 bases and the J segment 4 bases; nucleotides outside the gene matches: 5. The CDR3 is made up of 17 amino acids. Germline CDR1 and CDR2: SNHLY and FYNNEI. The CDR3 DNA sequence: TGTGCCAGCAGTGAAACTAGCGGGGGGGCTAAGTACAATGAGCAGTTCTTC. It codes for CASSETSGGAKYNEQFF.

This clonotype has a count of ten or more. The rearrangement joins TRBV5-1 to TRBJ1-1, with D perhaps matching TRBD1 (5 bases). The CDR3 loop spans 15 amino acids. CDR1 is SGHRS, CDR2 YFSETQ, per germline. V was cut by 4 bases and J by 5 bases, with 18 bases left in between. The CDR3: CASSPIGATGTEAFF. DNA of the CDR3: TGCGCCAGCAGCCCGATAGGGGCCACGGGGACTGAAGCTTTCTTT.

The rearrangement joins TRBV12-3 or TRBV12-4 to TRBJ2-7; D is ambiguous. CDR3 length: 13 residues. Trimming left V 8 bases short and J 5 bases short, with 16 bases between. CDR3 sequence: CASSLRARDEQYF. In DNA form, the CDR3 reads TGTGCCAGCTCCCTCCGGGCCAGAGACGAGCAGTACTTC.

This clonotype showed up just a few times. The chain carries TRBV6-5 and TRBJ1-5, with 9 bases fitting TRBD1. Per the germline V gene, CDR1 is MNHEY and CDR2 is SVGAGI. This CDR3 region has 15 residues. Trimming cost V 10 bases and J 4 bases; bases outside gene matches: 11. The CDR3 DNA reads TGTGCCACCAGCCCGGGACAGGGTTCGAATCAGCCCCAGCATTTT. This codes for CATSPGQGSNQPQHF.

The J gene is TRBJ2-7, the V gene TRBV11-2, with D possibly being TRBD2 (5 bases). Trimming removed 6 bases from V and 2 bases from J, with 26 bases in between. The CDR3 runs to 18 residues. The germline V gene has CDR1 SGHAT and CDR2 FQNNGV. The CDR3 DNA follows: TGTGCCAGCAGGTTACAACAGACTAACTATGGCTACACCTACGAGCAGTACTTC. Encoded protein: CASRLQQTNYGYTYEQYF.

Comments on this clonotype: A much larger clone is a single base away; this may be a read error. The gene calls are TRBV20-1 and TRBJ2-7; D call uncertain. Between the trimmed V and J ends, which lost 6 bases and 2 bases, there was a span of 8 bases. Germline lookup yields CDR1 DFQATT and CDR2 SNEGSKA (reference sequence). This CDR3 spans 11 amino acids. In DNA form, the CDR3 reads TGCAGTGCCGATCACCCCTACGAGCAGTACTTC. This gives the protein CSADHPYEQYF.

The gene calls are TRBV5-6 and TRBJ2-7; possibly TRBD1 for D (6 bases). The DNA end favors TRBJ2-1, so the J call may be wrong. The CDR3 spans 15 residues. Looked up from germline, CDR1 is SGHDT and CDR2 is YYEEEE. CDR3 DNA sequence: TGTGCCAGCAGCTTGTGGAACAGGGTAACAAATGAGCAGTTCTTC. As protein: CASSLWNRVTNEQFF.

Here the CDR3 DNA reads TGTGCCTGGCGGACTAGCGGGAGATTAAGACGAGAGACCCAGTACTTC. This sequence encodes CAWRTSGRLRRETQYF. The chain is built from TRBV7-2 and TRBJ2-5; 13 nucleotides match TRBD2. V was pared by 11 bases and J by 4 bases, with 13 bases of the junction left unmatched. The V gene's germline CDR1 is SGHTA and CDR2 FQGNSA. This CDR3 region has 16 residues.

This clonotype occurred many times. The rearrangement joins TRBV20-1 to TRBJ1-5; possibly TRBD1 for D (6 bases). This CDR3 region has 14 residues. Germline assignment: CDR1 DFQATT and CDR2 SNEGSKA (reference sequence). Trimming removed 3 bases from V and 5 bases from J, with 14 bases in between. This CDR3 reads CSASVRAGDQPQHF. The CDR3 coding sequence is TGCAGTGCTAGCGTCAGGGCAGGGGATCAGCCCCAGCATTTT.

Concerning this clonotype itself: A junction end diverges from the germline sequence, so it may reflect a read error. In nucleotides, the CDR3 is TGCGCCAGCGGCTTGGCCCAGGGCTCCTACGAGCAGTACTTC. Residues: CASGLAQGSYEQYF. The chain employs TRBV5-1 and TRBJ2-7, with D possibly matching TRBD1 (5 bases). The CDR3 is made up of 14 amino acids. Germline-derived CDR1 and CDR2 are SGHRS and YFSETQ.

The V and J genes are TRBV28 and TRBJ2-7, with TRBD1 matching over 9 bases. V shed 8 bases, J shed 6 bases, and the junction held 11 bases outside the gene matches. Germline-derived CDR1 and CDR2 are MDHEN and SYDVKM. The CDR3 totals 14 residues. The CDR3 coding sequence is TGTGCCAGCTCCCGCCCCGGGACAGGGCGCGAGCAGTACTTC. This encodes CASSRPGTGREQYF.